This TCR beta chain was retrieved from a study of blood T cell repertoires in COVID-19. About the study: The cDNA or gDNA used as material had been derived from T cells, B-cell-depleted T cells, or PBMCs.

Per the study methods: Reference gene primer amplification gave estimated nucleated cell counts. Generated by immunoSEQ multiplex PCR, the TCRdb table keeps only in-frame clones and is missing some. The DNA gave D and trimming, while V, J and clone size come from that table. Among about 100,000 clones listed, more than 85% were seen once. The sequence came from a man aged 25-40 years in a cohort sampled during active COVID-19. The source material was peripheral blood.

CDR3 nucleotides: TGCGCCAGCAGCCGTTTGGCGGGCGAAACCTACGAGCAGTACTTC. The encoded protein is CASSRLAGETYEQYF. V gene TRBV5-1 combines with J gene TRBJ2-7, with a possible D match to TRBD2 (5 bases). CDR3 length: 15 residues. CDR1 is SGHRS, CDR2 YFSETQ, per germline. Between the trimmed V and J ends, which lost 4 bases and 2 bases, there was a span of 16 bases.